What follows are 3 T cell receptor beta chains derived from one specimen sequenced in a study of early T cells in non-severe SARS-CoV-2 infection. TCRdb ran MiXCR on the 5' RACE reads and lists one entry per CDR3 protein. The table has tens of thousands of distinct CDR3 sequences, 12% seen once; the top ten hold 2.7%. The sample in question was whole blood, obtained at baseline. These receptors all stem from an adult who was a healthcare worker with PCR-confirmed SARS-CoV-2 infection or an uninfected control (not recorded which).

There are a few counts of this clonotype. This rearrangement joins TRBV27 to TRBJ1-3; 7 bases line up with TRBD1. V shed 5 bases, J shed 9 bases, and the junction held 13 bases outside the gene matches. The CDR3 spans 15 residues. Germline CDR1 reads MNHEY; CDR2 reads SMNVEV (reference sequence). This CDR3 reads CASSPRQGPGGTIYF. Written as DNA, the CDR3 is TGTGCCAGCAGTCCAAGACAGGGCCCCGGCGGCACCATATATTTT.

Only a few counts were recorded for this clonotype. V usage is TRBV5-1 and J usage is TRBJ1-2; 7 nucleotides agree with TRBD1. Germline CDR1 is SGHRS and CDR2 is YFSETQ. Trimming cost V 0 bases and J 4 bases; bases outside gene matches: 9. The CDR3 is 16 amino acids. Here the CDR3 DNA reads TGCGCCAGCAGCTTGGCCAATTCCGACAGGGCCTATGGCTACACCTTC. This gives the protein CASSLANSDRAYGYTF. The full variable domain, in which reference TRBV5-1 and TRBJ1-2 provide the parts outside the CDR3, is KAGVTQTPRYLIKTRGQQVTLSCSPISGHRSVSWYQQTPGQGLQFLFEYFSETQRNKGNFPGRFSGRQFSNSRSEMNVSTLELGDSALYLCASSLANSDRAYGYTFGSGTRLTVV.

This clonotype came up many times. This chain connects TRBV20-1 to TRBJ2-5; 11 bases agree with TRBD2. The V and J ends lost 5 bases and 5 bases, in that order; junction bases with no gene match: 10. The CDR3 contains 15 residues. Per germline, CDR1 DFQATT and CDR2 SNEGSKA (reference sequence). CDR3 DNA sequence: TGCAGTGCTGACAGACTAGCGGGGTCGCAGGAGACCCAGTACTTC. It yields the protein CSADRLAGSQETQYF.